The TCR beta chain described here comes from a study of regulatory T cells in long-lasting Graves disease. The TCR beta library used iRepertoire HTBI primers with Arm-PCR amplification of CDR3. TCRdb analysed the multiplex PCR reads with MiXCR anew, one entry per CDR3 protein. There are around 480,000 distinct CDR3 sequences in the sample; 16% occur only once, and more than 20% lies in the top ten. Described time point: newly diagnosed GD, antithyroid drugs for less than 3 months. PBMCs were the source of the RNA used for TCR sequencing. Overall study results and limits: Newly diagnosed disease favored TRBV20-1 and TRBJ2-1 over persistent disease. Peripheral blood, not thyroid tissue, was the sole material studied.

Trimming pared 7 bases from V and 4 bases from J, leaving 10 bases between. The CDR3 has 13 residues. On this clonotype itself: Its matching antigen is unknown.

A further study also used this sample, focusing on T cells in Graves' hyperthyroidism and ophthalmopathy. That publication notes: Blood also carried most thyroid clonotypes expanded above 0.001.

The TCR comes from a woman aged 35-65 years with Graves disease. The V call is TRBV12-3 or TRBV12-4, the J call TRBJ2-2; D might be TRBD1 (5 bases). The sequences come from peripheral blood mononuclear cells (PBMCs), collected at new diagnosis, from a patient treated with antithyroid drugs. CDR3: CASIHRSTGELFF. CDR3 nucleotides: TGTGCCAGCATTCACAGGAGCACCGGGGAGCTGTTTTTT.